This passage covers 18 T cell receptor beta chains from one sample sequenced in a study of technical replicates of blood from several donors. The assay was immunoSEQ multiplex PCR, and TCRdb's table has in-frame clones only and misses some. Found here are about 100,000 clones, approximately 93% of them singletons; the top ten hold 0.2% to 0.3%. The sequencing sample was made of T cells isolated from PBMCs. Receptors originate from a human donor in good health.

This clone has just one count. This chain joins TRBV7-8 and TRBJ2-1, with 11 bases lining up with TRBD1. This CDR3 comprises 16 residues. Germline lookup yields CDR1 SGHVS and CDR2 FQNEAQ. J lost 8 bases, V lost 2 bases, and 8 bases had no gene match. For the CDR3, the DNA is TGTGCCAGCAGCTTAAGGACAGGGGGCTCCTTAGATGAGCAGTTCTTC. Translating gives CASSLRTGGSLDEQFF.

V gene TRBV7-9 combines with J gene TRBJ1-6; D uncertain. The V gene's germline CDR1 is SEHNR and CDR2 FQNEAQ (reference sequence). With 4 bases removed from V and 14 bases from J, the gap between germline ends came to 9 bases. This CDR3 contains 11 residues. The CDR3 DNA reads TGTGCCAGCAGCTCATCTAGAACCCTCCACTTT. Protein: CASSSSRTLHF.

This chain uses TRBV10-2 with TRBJ1-5, with 7 bases aligning to TRBD1. The V segment lost 6 bases and the J segment 4 bases; nucleotides outside the gene matches: 6. Germline lookup yields CDR1 WSHSY and CDR2 SAAADI. The CDR3 is made up of 14 amino acids. The CDR3 DNA reads TGCGCCAGCAGCTCCGGGACAGTAAATCAGCCCCAGCATTTT. Protein: CASSSGTVNQPQHF.

The chain employs TRBV5-4 and TRBJ1-2; 11 bases are shared with TRBD1. The CDR3 is 13 residues long. Unmatched junction bases numbered 6, after V lost 4 bases and J lost 10 bases. Germline assignment: CDR1 SGHNT and CDR2 YYREEE (reference sequence). CDR3 region: CASSPWTGGVYTF. For the CDR3, the DNA is TGTGCCAGCAGCCCTTGGACAGGGGGCGTCTACACCTTC.

The V call is TRBV10-3, the J call TRBJ2-2; 7 positions match TRBD2. Germline V gene data show CDR1 as ENHRY and CDR2 as SYGVKD. The CDR3 is 15 amino acids. Trimming at V came to 10 bases and at J to 3 bases, leaving 11 bases not matched to a gene. This CDR3 reads CATSNSSGHTGELFF. DNA of the CDR3: TGTGCCACCTCCAACTCTAGCGGCCACACCGGGGAGCTGTTTTTT.

V is TRBV6-5 and J is TRBJ1-1, with D unresolved. This CDR3 comprises 14 residues. Trimming took 0 bases from V and 0 from J, leaving 5 bases between them. Germline V lookup: CDR1 MNHEY, CDR2 SVGAGI. For the CDR3, the DNA is TGTGCCAGCAGTTACTCGGGCATGAACACTGAAGCTTTCTTT. Protein product: CASSYSGMNTEAFF.

The chain has TRBV7-9 and TRBJ2-7; D might be TRBD1 (6 bases). V lost 2 bases and J 8 bases, leaving 13 bases between the germline ends. The CDR3 runs to 13 residues. Germline CDR1 and CDR2: SEHNR and FQNEAQ (reference sequence). The CDR3 spells CASSLRTEIQQYF. CDR3 nucleotides: TGTGCCAGCAGCTTAAGGACAGAAATCCAGCAGTACTTC.

The rearrangement links TRBV5-6 to TRBJ1-3; D remains unclear. This CDR3 comprises 13 residues. Trimming removed 6 bases at V and 5 bases at J, with 12 bases between. The germline gives CDR1 SGHDT, CDR2 YYEEEE. CDR3 DNA sequence: TGTGCCAGCATCTCCGGTAGTAGAAACACCATATATTTT. Protein: CASISGSRNTIYF.

The rearrangement uses TRBV6-5 and TRBJ2-3; tentative D call: TRBD2 (6 bases). The CDR3 loop spans 14 amino acids. Between the trimmed V and J ends, which lost 6 bases and 2 bases, there was a span of 12 bases. CDR1 and CDR2 from the germline V gene are MNHEY and SVGAGI. The DNA of the CDR3 is TGTGCCAGCAGGGGGACTCACCACACAGATACGCAGTATTTT. Its translation: CASRGTHHTDTQYF.

The chain joins TRBV19 to TRBJ1-5; D perhaps matches TRBD1 (6 bases). Per the germline V gene, CDR1 is LNHDA and CDR2 is SQIVND (reference sequence). The CDR3 contains 14 residues. V dropped 3 bases and J dropped 5 bases, with 11 bases sitting between them. This chain's CDR3 is CASSIAGGDQPQHF. The DNA for the CDR3 is TGTGCCAGTAGTATTGCGGGGGGCGATCAGCCCCAGCATTTT.

The chain links TRBV4-1 to TRBJ2-1; 11 nucleotides line up with TRBD1. With 2 bases clipped from V and 3 bases from J, the junction kept 6 bases outside the gene matches. The V gene's germline CDR1 is MGHRA and CDR2 YSYEKL. The CDR3 has 17 residues. CDR3 amino acids: CASSQSGQGVDYNEQFF. DNA for the CDR3: TGCGCCAGCAGCCAATCGGGACAGGGGGTAGACTACAATGAGCAGTTCTTC.

CDR3 nucleotide sequence: TGTGCCAGCTCCCAGGGGGCGGGTCAGCCCCAGCATTTT. Encoded protein: CASSQGAGQPQHF. J is TRBJ1-5 and V is TRBV18; 8 bases map to TRBD1. Germline trimming cut 6 bases from V and 6 bases from J; bases unmatched to any gene: 4. CDR1 is KGHSH, CDR2 LQKENI, per germline. CDR3 length: 13 residues.

V gene TRBV2 combines with J gene TRBJ1-1; a weak D match, TRBD1 (5 bases). This CDR3 region has 14 residues. CDR1 is SNHLY, CDR2 FYNNEI, per germline. V shed 3 bases and J shed 5 bases, with 13 bases lying between them. CDR3 sequence reads: CASSDGGVMTEAFF. The CDR3, as DNA: TGTGCCAGCAGTGATGGGGGGGTCATGACTGAAGCTTTCTTT.

The chain combines TRBV6-5 with TRBJ2-7; 9 positions match TRBD2. Germline V CDR1 and CDR2: MNHEY, SVGAGI. V dropped 0 bases and J dropped 4; count of bases not matched to a gene: 4. This CDR3 is 15 amino acids long. CDR3 DNA: TGTGCCAGCAGTTACTCGCGAGCGGGAGGTTACGAGCAGTACTTC. It translates to CASSYSRAGGYEQYF.

This CDR3 reads CASSSLGGTEAFF. CDR3 coding DNA: TGTGCCAGCAGCTCCTTGGGAGGTACGGAAGCTTTCTTT. The J gene is TRBJ1-1, the V gene TRBV11-3; D gene uncertain. The germline V and J ends were trimmed by 4 bases and 8 bases, with 14 bases remaining between them. The CDR3 is made up of 13 amino acids. Germline CDR1 is SGHNT and CDR2 is YENEEA.

The chain joins TRBV7-8 to TRBJ1-5; 8 positions match TRBD1. Germline-derived CDR1 and CDR2 are SGHVS and FQNEAQ. The CDR3 totals 18 residues. V gave up 2 bases and J gave up 0 bases; unmatched junction bases: 9. This CDR3 is CASSLSRDRYLSNQPQHF. The CDR3 DNA sequence: TGTGCCAGCAGCTTAAGTCGGGACAGGTACCTTAGCAATCAGCCCCAGCATTTT.

V and J are TRBV6-1 and TRBJ1-1, with 11 bases identical to TRBD1. The CDR3 spans 14 residues. Germline V gives CDR1 MNHNS, CDR2 SASEGT. V lost 7 bases, J lost 6 bases, and 7 bases stayed unmatched. DNA for the CDR3: TGTGCCAGCACGTGGGGACAGGGGGGCGCTGAAGCTTTCTTT. Its protein is CASTWGQGGAEAFF.

The chain joins TRBV7-2 to TRBJ1-5; D not certain. V was shortened by 0 bases and J by 0 bases, with 15 bases between the two germline ends. CDR3 length: 18 amino acids. CDR1 is SGHTA, CDR2 FQGNSA, per germline. The CDR3 DNA reads TGTGCCAGCAGCTTAGCGGAACGGGGTATCTATAGCAATCAGCCCCAGCATTTT. As protein: CASSLAERGIYSNQPQHF.